This T cell receptor beta chain was found in a study of blood T cell repertoires in COVID-19. Study at large: Material from acute and convalescent COVID-19 was sourced from the United States, Italy and Spain.

The CDR3 runs to 16 residues. Per germline, CDR1 LNHDA and CDR2 SQIVND (reference sequence). With 5 bases removed from V and 4 bases from J, the gap between germline ends came to 18 bases. Measured with immunoSEQ multiplex PCR; TCRdb has only the in-frame clones, and not every one. The data show more than 45,000 clones, 65% to 90% seen once. The receptor was isolated from a woman of 80 years or more with COVID-19, enrolled during active disease. Sequencing was done on a sample of peripheral blood. The chain joins TRBV19 to TRBJ1-5; the D gene is possibly TRBD1 (5 bases). CDR3 DNA sequence: TGTGCCAGTAGTGATCGTCTTGAGGGGAGGAATCAGCCCCAGCATTTT. This encodes CASSDRLEGRNQPQHF.